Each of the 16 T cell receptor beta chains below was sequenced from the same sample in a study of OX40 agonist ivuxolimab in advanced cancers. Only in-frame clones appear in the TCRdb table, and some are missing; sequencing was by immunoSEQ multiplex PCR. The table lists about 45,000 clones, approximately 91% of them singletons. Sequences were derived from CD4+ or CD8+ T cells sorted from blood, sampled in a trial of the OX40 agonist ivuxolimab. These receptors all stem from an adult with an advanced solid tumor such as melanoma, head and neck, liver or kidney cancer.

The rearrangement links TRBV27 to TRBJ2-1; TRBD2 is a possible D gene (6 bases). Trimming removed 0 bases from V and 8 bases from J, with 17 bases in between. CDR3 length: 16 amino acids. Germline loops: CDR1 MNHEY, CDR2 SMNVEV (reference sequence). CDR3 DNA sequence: TGTGCCAGCAGTTTATCCGGGAGCACCCGGTGGGATGAGCAGTTCTTC. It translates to CASSLSGSTRWDEQFF.

CDR3 in amino acids: CASSDVGQPEQFF. The CDR3 region has the DNA TGTGCCAGCAGTGACGTCGGGCAACCAGAGCAGTTCTTC. J is TRBJ2-1 and V is TRBV28; no firm D call. V was clipped by 5 bases and J by 10 bases, with 15 bases between them. Per germline, CDR1 MDHEN and CDR2 SYDVKM. The CDR3 is made up of 13 amino acids. The whole variable domain, filled in from reference TRBV28 and TRBJ2-1, reads DVKVTQSSRYLVKRTGEKVFLECVQDMDHENMFWYRQDPGLGLRLIYFSYDVKMKEKGDIPEGYSVSREKKERFSLILESASTNQTSMYLCASSDVGQPEQFFGPGTRLTVL.

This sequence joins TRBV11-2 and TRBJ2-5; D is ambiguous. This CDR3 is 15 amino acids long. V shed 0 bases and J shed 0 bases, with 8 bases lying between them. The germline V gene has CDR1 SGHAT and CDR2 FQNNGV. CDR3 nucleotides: TGTGCCAGCAGCTTAGATTGGTCGGACCAAGAGACCCAGTACTTC. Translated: CASSLDWSDQETQYF.

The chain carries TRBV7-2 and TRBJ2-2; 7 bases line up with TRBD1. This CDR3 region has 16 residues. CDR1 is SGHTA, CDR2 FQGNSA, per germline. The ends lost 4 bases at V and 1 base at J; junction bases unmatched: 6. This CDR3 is CASSSSGTENTGELFF. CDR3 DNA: TGTGCCAGCAGCTCCTCCGGGACAGAGAACACCGGGGAGCTGTTTTTT. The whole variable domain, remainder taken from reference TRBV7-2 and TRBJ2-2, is GAGVSQSPSNKVTEKGKDVELRCDPISGHTALYWYRQSLGQGLEFLIYFQGNSAPDKSGLPSDRFSAERTGGSVSTLTIQRTQQEDSAVYLCASSSSGTENTGELFFGEGSRLTVL.

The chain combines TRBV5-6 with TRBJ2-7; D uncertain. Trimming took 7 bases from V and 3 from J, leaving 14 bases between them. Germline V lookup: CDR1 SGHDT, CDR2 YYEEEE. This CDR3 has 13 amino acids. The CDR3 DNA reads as TGTGCCAGCGTTTCAATGGGAAGCTACGAGCAGTACTTC. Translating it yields CASVSMGSYEQYF. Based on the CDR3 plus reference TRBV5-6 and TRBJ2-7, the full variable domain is DAGVTQSPTHLIKTRGQQVTLRCSPKSGHDTVSWYQQALGQGPQFIFQYYEEEERQRGNFPDRFSGHQFPNYSSELNVNALLLGDSALYLCASVSMGSYEQYFGPGTRLTVT.

CDR3 coding DNA: TGTGCCAGCAGTGAGGGGGAGGGCAATCAGCCCCAGCATTTT. Its protein product is CASSEGEGNQPQHF. The chain uses TRBV28 and TRBJ1-5, with D possibly being TRBD1 (6 bases). The CDR3 loop spans 14 amino acids. Trimming took 5 bases from V and 2 from J, leaving 10 bases between them. The germline V gene encodes CDR1 MDHEN and CDR2 SYDVKM.

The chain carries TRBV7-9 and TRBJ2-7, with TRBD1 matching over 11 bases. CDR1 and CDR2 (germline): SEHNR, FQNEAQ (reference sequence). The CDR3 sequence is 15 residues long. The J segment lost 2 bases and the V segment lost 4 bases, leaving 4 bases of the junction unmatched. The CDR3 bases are TGTGCCAGCAGCTACGGGACAGGGGGAACCTACGAGCAGTACTTC. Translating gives CASSYGTGGTYEQYF.

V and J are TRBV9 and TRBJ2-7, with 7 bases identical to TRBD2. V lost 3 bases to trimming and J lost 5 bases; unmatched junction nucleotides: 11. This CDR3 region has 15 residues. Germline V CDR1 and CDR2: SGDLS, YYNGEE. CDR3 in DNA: TGTGCCAGCAGCGAGACCGGGAGGAAGTCTAACGAGCAGTACTTC. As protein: CASSETGRKSNEQYF.

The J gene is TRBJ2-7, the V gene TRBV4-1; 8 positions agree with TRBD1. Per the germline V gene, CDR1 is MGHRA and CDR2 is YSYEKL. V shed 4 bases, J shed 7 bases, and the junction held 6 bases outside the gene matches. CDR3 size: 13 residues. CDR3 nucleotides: TGCGCCAGCAGCCTATCACAGGGGGGAGAGCAGTACTTC. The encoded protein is CASSLSQGGEQYF.

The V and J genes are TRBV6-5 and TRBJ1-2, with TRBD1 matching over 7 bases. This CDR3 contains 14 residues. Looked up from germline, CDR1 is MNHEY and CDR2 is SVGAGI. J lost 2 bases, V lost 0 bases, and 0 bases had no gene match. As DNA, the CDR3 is TGTGCCAGCAGTTACTCGGGACAGAACTATGGCTACACCTTC. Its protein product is CASSYSGQNYGYTF.

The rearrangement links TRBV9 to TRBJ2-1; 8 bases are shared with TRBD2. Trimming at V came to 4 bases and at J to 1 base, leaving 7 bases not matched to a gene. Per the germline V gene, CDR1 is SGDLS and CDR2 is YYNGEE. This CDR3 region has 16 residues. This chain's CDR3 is CASSPQAGDSYNEQFF. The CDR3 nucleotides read TGTGCCAGCAGCCCCCAAGCGGGAGATTCCTACAATGAGCAGTTCTTC.

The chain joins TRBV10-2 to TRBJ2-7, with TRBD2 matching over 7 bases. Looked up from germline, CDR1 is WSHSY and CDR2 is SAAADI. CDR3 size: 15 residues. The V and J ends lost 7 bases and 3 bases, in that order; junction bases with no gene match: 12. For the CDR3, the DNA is TGCGCCAGCAAAGGGAGCGGGACCCACCTCTACGAGCAGTACTTC. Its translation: CASKGSGTHLYEQYF.

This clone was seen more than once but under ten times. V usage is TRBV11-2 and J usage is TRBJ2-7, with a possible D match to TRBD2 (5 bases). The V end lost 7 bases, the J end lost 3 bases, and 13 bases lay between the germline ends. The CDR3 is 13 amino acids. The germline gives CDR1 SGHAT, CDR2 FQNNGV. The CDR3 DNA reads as TGTGCCAGCAAACCGGGATCAGGCTACGAGCAGTACTTC. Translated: CASKPGSGYEQYF.

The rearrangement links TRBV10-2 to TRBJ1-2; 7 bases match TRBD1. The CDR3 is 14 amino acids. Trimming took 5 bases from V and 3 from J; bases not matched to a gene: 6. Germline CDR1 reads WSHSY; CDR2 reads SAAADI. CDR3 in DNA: TGCGCCAGCAGTATTTCCGGGACAGACTATGGCTACACCTTC. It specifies CASSISGTDYGYTF.

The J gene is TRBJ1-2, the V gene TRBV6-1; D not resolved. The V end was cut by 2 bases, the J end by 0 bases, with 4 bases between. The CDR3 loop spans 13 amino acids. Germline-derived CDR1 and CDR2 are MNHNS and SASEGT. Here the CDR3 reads CASSEIANYGYTF. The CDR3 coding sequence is TGTGCCAGCAGTGAAATTGCTAACTATGGCTACACCTTC.

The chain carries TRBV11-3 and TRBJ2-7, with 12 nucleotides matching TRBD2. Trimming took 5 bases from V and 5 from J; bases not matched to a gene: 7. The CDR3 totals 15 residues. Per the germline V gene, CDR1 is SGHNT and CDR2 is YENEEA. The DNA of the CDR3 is TGTGCCAGCAGCGAAAGACTAGCGGGAGTTGACGAGCAGTACTTC. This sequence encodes CASSERLAGVDEQYF.